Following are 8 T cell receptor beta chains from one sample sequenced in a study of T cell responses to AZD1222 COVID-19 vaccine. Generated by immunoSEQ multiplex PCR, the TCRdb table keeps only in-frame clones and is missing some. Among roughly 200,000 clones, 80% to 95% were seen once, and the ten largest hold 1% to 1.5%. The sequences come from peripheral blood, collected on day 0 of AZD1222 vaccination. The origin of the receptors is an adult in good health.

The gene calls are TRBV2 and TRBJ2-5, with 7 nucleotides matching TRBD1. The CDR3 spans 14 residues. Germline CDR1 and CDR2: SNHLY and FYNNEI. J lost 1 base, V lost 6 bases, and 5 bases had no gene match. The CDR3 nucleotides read TGTGCCAGCAGGGAGACAGGGAGCCAAGAGACCCAGTACTTC. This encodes CASRETGSQETQYF.

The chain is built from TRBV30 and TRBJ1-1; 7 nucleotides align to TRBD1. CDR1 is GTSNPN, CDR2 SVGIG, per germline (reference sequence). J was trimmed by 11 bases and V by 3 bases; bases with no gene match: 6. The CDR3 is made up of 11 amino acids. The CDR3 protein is CAWSDRVGAFF. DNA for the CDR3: TGTGCCTGGAGCGACAGGGTAGGTGCTTTCTTT.

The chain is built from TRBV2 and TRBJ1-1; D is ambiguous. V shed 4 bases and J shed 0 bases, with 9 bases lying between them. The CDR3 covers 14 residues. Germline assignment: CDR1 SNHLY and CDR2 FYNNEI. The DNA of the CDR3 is TGTGCCAGCAGTGTCCGGGTCCTGAACACTGAAGCTTTCTTT. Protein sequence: CASSVRVLNTEAFF.

In DNA form, the CDR3 reads TGTGCCAGCAGCTTAGTCTCGGGGGGCTGCAATCAGCCCCAGCATTTT. This codes for CASSLVSGGCNQPQHF. J is TRBJ1-5 and V is TRBV11-3; D might be TRBD1 (6 bases). CDR3 length: 16 residues. Germline V gene sequence: CDR1 SGHNT, CDR2 YENEEA. V dropped 1 base and J dropped 2 bases, with 12 bases sitting between them.

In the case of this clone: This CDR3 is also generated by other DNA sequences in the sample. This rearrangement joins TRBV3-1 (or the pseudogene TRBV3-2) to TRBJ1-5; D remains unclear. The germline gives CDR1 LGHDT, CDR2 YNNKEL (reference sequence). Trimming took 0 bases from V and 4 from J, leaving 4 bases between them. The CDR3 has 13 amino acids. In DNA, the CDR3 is TGTGCCAGCAGCCAAGACAGGAATCAGCCCCAGCATTTT. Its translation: CASSQDRNQPQHF.

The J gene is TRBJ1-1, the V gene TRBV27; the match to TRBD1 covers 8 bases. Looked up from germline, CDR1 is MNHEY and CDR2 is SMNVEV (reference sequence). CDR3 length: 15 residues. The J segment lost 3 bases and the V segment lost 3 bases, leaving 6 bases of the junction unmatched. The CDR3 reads CASSFEMTGDTEAFF. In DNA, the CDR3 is TGTGCCAGCAGTTTCGAGATGACAGGGGACACTGAAGCTTTCTTT.

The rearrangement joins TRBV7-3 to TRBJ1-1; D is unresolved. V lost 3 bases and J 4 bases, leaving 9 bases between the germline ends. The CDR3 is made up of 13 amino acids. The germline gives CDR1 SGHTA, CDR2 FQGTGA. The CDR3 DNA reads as TGTGCCAGCAGCTTCGGGTTGAGCACTGAAGCTTTCTTT. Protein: CASSFGLSTEAFF. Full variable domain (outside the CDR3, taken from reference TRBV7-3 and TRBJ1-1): GAGVSQTPSNKVTEKGKYVELRCDPISGHTALYWYRQSLGQGPEFLIYFQGTGAADDSGLPNDRFFAVRPEGSVSTLKIQRTERGDSAVYLCASSFGLSTEAFFGQGTRLTVV.

For the CDR3, the DNA is TGCGCCAGCAGCCAAGTCTGGCAGGACGGTGAAAAACTGTTTTTT. Amino acids: CASSQVWQDGEKLFF. The V and J genes are TRBV4-1 and TRBJ1-4; no firm D call. The V end was cut by 1 base, the J end by 7 bases, with 13 bases between. Looked up from germline, CDR1 is MGHRA and CDR2 is YSYEKL. This CDR3 spans 15 amino acids.